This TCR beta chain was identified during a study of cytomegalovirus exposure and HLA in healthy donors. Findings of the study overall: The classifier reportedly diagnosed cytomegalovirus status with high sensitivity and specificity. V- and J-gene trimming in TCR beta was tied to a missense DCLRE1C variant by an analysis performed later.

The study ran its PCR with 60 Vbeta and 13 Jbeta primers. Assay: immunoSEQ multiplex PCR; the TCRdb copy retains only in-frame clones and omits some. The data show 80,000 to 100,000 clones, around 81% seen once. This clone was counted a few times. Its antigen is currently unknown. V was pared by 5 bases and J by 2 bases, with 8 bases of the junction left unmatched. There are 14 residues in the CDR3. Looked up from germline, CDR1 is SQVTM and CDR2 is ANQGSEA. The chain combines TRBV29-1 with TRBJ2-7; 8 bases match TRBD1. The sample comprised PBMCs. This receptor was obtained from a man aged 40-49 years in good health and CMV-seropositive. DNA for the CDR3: TGCAGCGTTAACGACAGGGGAGCGACCTACGAGCAGTACTTC. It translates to CSVNDRGATYEQYF.